The clone carrying this T cell receptor (beta chain) has at least ten counts. Antigen specificity is unknown. For Graves' hyperthyroidism to be stable, ophthalmopathy could not progress within 18 months. It was less than 13 ml of fresh peripheral blood that supplied the PBMCs. The entry originates in a study of T cells in Graves' hyperthyroidism and ophthalmopathy. About the research overall: Staff took peripheral blood when the initial diagnosis was made, before any treatment began.

TCR beta CDR3 regions were amplified from RNA transcripts. The TCR CDR3 was amplified in a first-round RT-PCR using the HTBI primer set. TCRdb independently ran MiXCR on the multiplex PCR reads; one entry per CDR3 protein. The sample has hundreds of thousands of distinct CDR3 sequences; approximately 14% are singletons. Points from the study as a whole: In the analysis, a 13 V-J model separated ophthalmopathy from stable hyperthyroidism.

Germline loops: CDR1 SEHNR, CDR2 FQNEAQ (reference sequence). CDR3 length equals 13 residues. Trimming removed 5 bases at V and 1 base at J, with 8 bases between. Source material: blood. The clonotype comes from a woman aged 40-49 years with Graves' hyperthyroidism. V is TRBV7-9 and J is TRBJ1-2; D not certain. The CDR3 is CASSLQINYGYTF. Here the CDR3 DNA reads TGTGCCAGCAGCCTACAGATTAACTATGGCTACACCTTC.